The present T cell receptor beta chain was sequenced within a study of metastatic and nonmetastatic thyroid tumors. Regarding the study as a whole: In both blood and tumor samples, TCR beta diversity was reported significantly higher for malignant than benign nodules.

Every patient was untreated before thyroid surgery. Deletions cut 0 bases from V and 1 base from J, with 13 bases between. Germline V gives CDR1 SGHRS, CDR2 YFSETQ. CDR3 length: 16 amino acids. In the authors' workflow: Across clinicopathological groups, CDR3 differences served as the basis for building a distant-metastasis classifier for papillary thyroid cancer. TCRdb used MiXCR to call clones anew from the PCR reads. TCRdb, rather than the study authors, made the V and J calls. The repertoire holds approximately 15,000 clones, with 9.5% to 15% as singletons. This clone was observed many times. The antigen is not known.

Specimen: blood. The receptor comes from a female donor with papillary thyroid cancer or a benign thyroid nodule (not recorded which). Some clones in this sample may be carry-over from other donors' samples. The gene calls are TRBV5-1 and TRBJ1-1; TRBD1 might be the D (6 bases). CDR3 protein: CASSLVLTGKNTEAFF. Here the CDR3 DNA reads TGCGCCAGCAGCTTGGTATTAACAGGGAAGAACACTGAAGCTTTCTTT. The variable domain in full, with the rest retrieved from reference TRBV5-1 and TRBJ1-1, is KAGVTQTPRYLIKTRGQQVTLSCSPISGHRSVSWYQQTPGQGLQFLFEYFSETQRNKGNFPGRFSGRQFSNSRSEMNVSTLELGDSALYLCASSLVLTGKNTEAFFGQGTRLTVV.